This TCR beta chain is from a study of patients and donors after allogeneic stem cell transplantation. TCRdb passed the RT-PCR reads through MiXCR, listing each CDR3 protein once. This table holds roughly 30,000 distinct CDR3 sequences, about 6.5% found once. This CDR3 is 14 amino acids long. Germline trimming cut 0 bases from V and 5 bases from J; bases unmatched to any gene: 2. The V gene's germline CDR1 is SGHTA and CDR2 FQGNSA. This clonotype came up many times. The rearrangement uses TRBV7-2 and TRBJ1-2; 8 nucleotides line up with TRBD1. Sequences were obtained from blood, either unsorted or a sorted T cell fraction (not recorded which). This receptor was taken from a human donor who was either an allogeneic HSCT recipient or a stem cell or donor lymphocyte infusion donor (not recorded which). It is not recorded whose cells these are; they may come from a transplant donor. The CDR3 coding sequence is TGTGCCAGCAGCTTAGCGAGGACAGGGTATGGCTACACCTTC. It codes for CASSLARTGYGYTF.